The 25 T cell receptor beta chains listed next were all sequenced from one sample in a study of T cell responses to AZD1222 COVID-19 vaccine. The assay was immunoSEQ multiplex PCR, and TCRdb's table has in-frame clones only and misses some. This sample has some 120,000 clones, with over 75% found just once. The sequenced sample was peripheral blood, obtained on day 0 of AZD1222 vaccination. The receptors stem from an adult in good health.

The chain employs TRBV19 and TRBJ2-1; D could derive from TRBD1 or TRBD2 (5 bases each). The CDR3 has 13 amino acids. Germline CDR1 LNHDA, CDR2 SQIVND (reference sequence). V lost 9 bases and J lost 5, with 14 bases in between. The CDR3 is CARRKRGDNEQFF. CDR3 DNA: TGTGCCAGAAGGAAAAGGGGAGACAATGAGCAGTTCTTC.

The genes are TRBV5-1 and TRBJ2-3; 8 positions agree with TRBD2. Trimming cost V 0 bases and J 3 bases; bases outside gene matches: 3. The CDR3 runs 15 residues. Germline CDR1 and CDR2: SGHRS and YFSETQ. CDR3 nucleotides: TGCGCCAGCAGCTTGGAGCGGGAGAGGACAGATACGCAGTATTTT. Translating gives CASSLERERTDTQYF.

The rearrangement links TRBV19 to TRBJ1-6, with TRBD1 matching 9 bases. Germline trimming cut 8 bases from V and 7 bases from J; bases unmatched to any gene: 3. The CDR3 spans 13 residues. Germline loops: CDR1 LNHDA, CDR2 SQIVND (reference sequence). The CDR3 DNA follows: TGTGCCAGTTCGGACAGGGGAAATTCACCCCTCCACTTT. Translated: CASSDRGNSPLHF. The whole variable domain, filled in from reference TRBV19 and TRBJ1-6, reads DGGITQSPKYLFRKEGQNVTLSCEQNLNHDAMYWYRQDPGQGLRLIYYSQIVNDFQKGDIAEGYSVSREKKESFPLTVTSAQKNPTAFYLCASSDRGNSPLHFGNGTRLTVT.

This sequence joins TRBV18 and TRBJ2-3, with TRBD1 matching 8 bases. Germline values: CDR1 KGHSH, CDR2 LQKENI. CDR3 length equals 17 residues. The junction had 8 bases not matched to a gene; V was cut back by 2 bases and J by 1 base. CDR3 sequence reads: CASSPNSGGAGTDTQYF. The CDR3 DNA reads as TGTGCCAGCTCACCAAATTCAGGGGGCGCGGGCACAGATACGCAGTATTTT. The full variable domain, completed using reference TRBV18 and TRBJ2-3, is NAGVMQNPRHLVRRRGQEARLRCSPMKGHSHVYWYRQLPEEGLKFMVYLQKENIIDESGMPKERFSAEFPKEGPSILRIQQVVRGDSAAYFCASSPNSGGAGTDTQYFGPGTRLTVL.

This clone was found once. This chain connects TRBV28 to TRBJ1-4; 8 bases align to TRBD1. The CDR3 length is 17 residues. In germline, CDR1 is MDHEN, CDR2 SYDVKM. V lost 0 bases, J lost 4 bases, and 7 bases stayed unmatched. The CDR3 reads CASSLWIDRGLNEKLFF. CDR3 DNA sequence: TGTGCCAGCAGTTTATGGATAGACAGGGGCCTTAATGAAAAACTGTTTTTT.

The V gene is TRBV4-3, the J gene TRBJ1-1; D ambiguous. V lost 2 bases to trimming and J lost 5 bases, with 6 bases between them. The germline gives CDR1 LGHNA, CDR2 YSLEER. The CDR3 is 12 residues long. The CDR3 DNA sequence: TGCGCCAGCAGCCAATATGGGACTGAAGCTTTCTTT. Protein: CASSQYGTEAFF.

The V and J genes are TRBV28 and TRBJ2-1; weak D call: TRBD2 (6 bases). CDR1 is MDHEN, CDR2 SYDVKM, per germline. This CDR3 is built from 11 residues. V was trimmed by 4 bases and J by 13 bases, leaving 11 bases between them. The CDR3 sequence: CASSSSGTQFF. The CDR3 DNA follows: TGTGCCAGCAGTTCCTCCGGGACTCAGTTCTTC.

The chain couples TRBV15 to TRBJ2-3, with TRBD2 identical over 10 bases. This CDR3 contains 18 residues. Germline CDR1 is LNHNV and CDR2 is YYDKDF (reference sequence). Losses at the gene ends were 1 base for V and 0 bases for J; bases not matched to a gene: 7. CDR3 sequence reads: CATSRVGLAGESTDTQYF. The CDR3 bases are TGTGCCACCAGCAGAGTGGGCCTAGCGGGAGAGAGCACAGATACGCAGTATTTT. Supplemented by reference TRBV15 and TRBJ2-3, the full variable domain reads DAMVIQNPRYQVTQFGKPVTLSCSQTLNHNVMYWYQQKSSQAPKLLFHYYDKDFNNEADTPDNFQSRRPNTSFCFLDIRSPGLGDTAMYLCATSRVGLAGESTDTQYFGPGTRLTVL.

V gene TRBV18 combines with J gene TRBJ1-6; D gene uncertain. Germline CDR1 and CDR2: KGHSH and LQKENI. Trimming cost V 3 bases and J 0 bases, with 6 bases left between them. CDR3 size: 15 residues. This CDR3 reads CASSPDSSYNSPLHF. CDR3 in DNA: TGTGCCAGCTCACCTGATAGCTCCTATAATTCACCCCTCCACTTT.

The chain employs TRBV9 and TRBJ1-6, with D uncertain. Looked up from germline, CDR1 is SGDLS and CDR2 is YYNGEE. Between the trimmed V and J ends, which lost 2 bases and 5 bases, there was a span of 5 bases. The CDR3 covers 13 residues. The CDR3 region is CASSVSNNSPLHF. In DNA form, the CDR3 reads TGTGCCAGCAGCGTCAGCAATAATTCACCCCTCCACTTT.

This clone appeared a single time. The J gene is TRBJ2-6, the V gene TRBV9; perhaps D is TRBD1 or TRBD2 (5 bases each). This CDR3 has 18 amino acids. Germline assignment: CDR1 SGDLS and CDR2 YYNGEE. Deletions cut 4 bases from V and 11 bases from J, with 28 bases between. CDR3 nucleotides: TGTGCCAGCAGCAAACGAGGGTTGGGACCGTGGCATGTCGACGTCCTGACTTTC. Amino acids: CASSKRGLGPWHVDVLTF.

V and J are TRBV7-6 and TRBJ2-1; D might be TRBD2 (6 bases). Germline values: CDR1 SGHVS, CDR2 FNYEAQ. Trimming took off 1 base at V and 4 bases at J, with 11 bases between the two ends. This CDR3 has 15 amino acids. The CDR3 region is CASSLGSGLYNEQFF. In DNA form, the CDR3 reads TGTGCCAGCAGCTTAGGTAGCGGACTATACAATGAGCAGTTCTTC.

The genes are TRBV7-9 and TRBJ2-5; D gene unclear. The germline gives CDR1 SEHNR, CDR2 FQNEAQ (reference sequence). This CDR3 comprises 13 residues. V lost 8 bases and J lost 5, with 15 bases in between. The CDR3 region has the DNA TGTGCCAGCTCCCGCCAAGGTTTGGAGACCCAGTACTTC. This sequence encodes CASSRQGLETQYF.

The chain combines TRBV27 with TRBJ1-2, with a possible D match to TRBD1 (5 bases). This CDR3 has 13 amino acids. Germline CDR1 is MNHEY and CDR2 is SMNVEV (reference sequence). The germline V and J ends were trimmed by 4 bases and 4 bases, with 10 bases remaining between them. CDR3 residues: CASSSQGPYGYTF. CDR3 nucleotide sequence: TGTGCCAGCAGTTCTCAGGGTCCCTATGGCTACACCTTC.

The V gene is TRBV27, the J gene TRBJ2-3, with 10 bases fitting TRBD1. Germline V gene sequence: CDR1 MNHEY, CDR2 SMNVEV (reference sequence). CDR3 size: 16 residues. The junction had 8 bases not matched to a gene; V was cut back by 5 bases and J by 3 bases. The CDR3 region has the DNA TGTGCCAGCAGTCCGACGGGACAGGGGAGAACAGATACGCAGTATTTT. It translates to CASSPTGQGRTDTQYF.

The chain employs TRBV28 and TRBJ2-1; 12 bases match TRBD2. Germline CDR1 MDHEN, CDR2 SYDVKM. V lost 7 bases and J lost 5; bases outside the gene matches: 6. The CDR3 sequence is 15 residues long. In DNA form, the CDR3 reads TGTGCCAGCACCCTAGCGGGAGGGGGGCACAATGAGCAGTTCTTC. Its protein product is CASTLAGGGHNEQFF.

In this sample, this clone turned up once. The rearrangement links TRBV6-5 to TRBJ1-6; 8 positions agree with TRBD1. Germline CDR1 MNHEY, CDR2 SVGAGI. The CDR3 totals 14 residues. The J segment lost 8 bases and the V segment lost 7 bases, leaving 7 bases of the junction unmatched. DNA for the CDR3: TGTGCCAGCAAGCTAGGACAGGGAGATTCACCCCTCCACTTT. As protein: CASKLGQGDSPLHF.

This chain joins TRBV5-5 and TRBJ1-6, with 9 nucleotides matching TRBD1. Germline lookup yields CDR1 SGHKS and CDR2 YYEKEE (reference sequence). V dropped 6 bases and J dropped 4; count of bases not matched to a gene: 5. The CDR3 runs to 15 residues. The CDR3 DNA is TGTGCCAGCATCTTCGGACAGGGGTATAATTCACCCCTCCACTTT. Translated: CASIFGQGYNSPLHF.

The gene calls are TRBV10-1 and TRBJ1-2; possibly TRBD1 for D (6 bases). CDR3 length: 15 residues. Trimming pared 2 bases from V and 7 bases from J, leaving 17 bases between. Germline CDR1 and CDR2: WNHNN and SYGVQD (reference sequence). The CDR3 nucleotides are TGCGCCAGCAGTGAGCCACAGGGCGAGGACCGTGGCTACACCTTC. This gives the protein CASSEPQGEDRGYTF.

The chain carries TRBV6-5 and TRBJ2-7, with D perhaps TRBD2 (5 bases). The CDR3 consists of 15 residues. CDR1 is MNHEY, CDR2 SVGAGI, per germline. V was cut by 0 bases and J by 3 bases, with 12 bases left in between. The CDR3 DNA is TGTGCCAGCAGTTACTCCCTCAACGGGGACTACGAGCAGTACTTC. This codes for CASSYSLNGDYEQYF.

The count of this clone is one. This chain joins TRBV10-1 and TRBJ2-5; the D is unclear. The CDR3 has 16 residues. From germline, CDR1 is WNHNN and CDR2 SYGVQD (reference sequence). The ends were cut back, 0 bases at V and 5 bases at J, with 16 bases in the middle. CDR3 bases: TGCGCCAGCAGTGAGTCCCCCGGTGCCCCTCGGGAGACCCAGTACTTC. The encoded protein is CASSESPGAPRETQYF.

This chain uses TRBV30 with TRBJ2-1; TRBD2 matches at 7 bases. Germline V gene sequence: CDR1 GTSNPN, CDR2 SVGIG (reference sequence). This CDR3 region has 11 residues. Trimming removed 0 bases from V and 15 bases from J; junction bases left unmatched: 5. CDR3 bases: TGTGCCTGGAGTGTGGCGGGAGCGGTGTTCTTC. It is translated as CAWSVAGAVFF.

J is TRBJ2-1 and V is TRBV11-3; TRBD2 agrees at 14 bases. CDR3 length: 15 amino acids. V lost 5 bases and J lost 5; bases outside the gene matches: 2. The V gene's germline CDR1 is SGHNT and CDR2 YENEEA. The CDR3 nucleotides are TGTGCCAGCAGCCTGACTAGCGGGGGGGACAATGAGCAGTTCTTC. Protein product: CASSLTSGGDNEQFF.

V and J are TRBV30 and TRBJ1-1, with D possibly matching TRBD1 (6 bases). CDR1 and CDR2 from the germline V gene are GTSNPN and SVGIG (reference sequence). Trimming pared 3 bases from V and 1 base from J, leaving 9 bases between. The CDR3 is 13 amino acids. CDR3 loop: CAWSFRGNTEAFF. The CDR3 bases are TGTGCCTGGAGCTTCAGGGGGAACACTGAAGCTTTCTTT.

This clone showed up just once. The V gene is TRBV6-1, the J gene TRBJ1-4, with D perhaps matching TRBD1 (6 bases). Per germline, CDR1 MNHNS and CDR2 SASEGT. The CDR3 totals 15 residues. Trimming stripped 0 bases from V and 8 bases from J, with 13 bases between. The CDR3 region has the DNA TGTGCCAGCAGTGAAGCCCCACAGGGCGGGGAAAAACTGTTTTTT. It translates to CASSEAPQGGEKLFF.